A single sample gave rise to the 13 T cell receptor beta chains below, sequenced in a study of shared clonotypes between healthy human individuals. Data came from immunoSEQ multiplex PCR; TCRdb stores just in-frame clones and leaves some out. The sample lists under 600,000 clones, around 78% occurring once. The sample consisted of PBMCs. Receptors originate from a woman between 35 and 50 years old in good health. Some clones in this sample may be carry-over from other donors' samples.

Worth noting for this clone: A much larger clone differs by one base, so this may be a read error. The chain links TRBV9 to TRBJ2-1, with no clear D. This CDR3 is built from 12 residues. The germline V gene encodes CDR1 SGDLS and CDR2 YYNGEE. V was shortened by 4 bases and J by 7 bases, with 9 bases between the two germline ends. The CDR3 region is CASSPMGNEQFF. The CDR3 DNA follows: TGTGCCAGCAGCCCCATGGGGAATGAGCAGTTCTTC.

CDR3 in amino acids: CASSPAGGAGNEQFF. For the CDR3, the DNA is TGTGCCAGCAGCCCCGCAGGGGGCGCTGGGAATGAGCAGTTCTTC. The V and J genes are TRBV5-6 and TRBJ2-1, with TRBD1 matching 8 bases. Per germline, CDR1 SGHDT and CDR2 YYEEEE. There are 15 residues in the CDR3. V was clipped by 4 bases and J by 7 bases; unmatched bases: 10.

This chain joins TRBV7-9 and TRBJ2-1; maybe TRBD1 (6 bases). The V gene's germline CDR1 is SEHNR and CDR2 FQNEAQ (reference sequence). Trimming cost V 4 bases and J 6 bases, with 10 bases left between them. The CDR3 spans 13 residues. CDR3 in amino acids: CASSSQGINEQFF. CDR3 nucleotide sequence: TGTGCCAGCAGCTCTCAGGGGATCAATGAGCAGTTCTTC.

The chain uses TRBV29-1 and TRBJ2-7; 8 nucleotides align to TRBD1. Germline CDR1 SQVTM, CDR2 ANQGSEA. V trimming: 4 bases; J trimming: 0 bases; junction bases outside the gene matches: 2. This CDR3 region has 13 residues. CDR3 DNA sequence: TGCAGCGTTGGGACAGGGAGCTCCTACGAGCAGTACTTC. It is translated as CSVGTGSSYEQYF.

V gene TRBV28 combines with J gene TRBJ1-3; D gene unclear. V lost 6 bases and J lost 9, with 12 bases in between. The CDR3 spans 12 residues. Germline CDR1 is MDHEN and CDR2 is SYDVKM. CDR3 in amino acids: CASSSNEVTIYF. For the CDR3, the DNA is TGTGCCAGCAGCTCTAACGAAGTCACCATATATTTT.

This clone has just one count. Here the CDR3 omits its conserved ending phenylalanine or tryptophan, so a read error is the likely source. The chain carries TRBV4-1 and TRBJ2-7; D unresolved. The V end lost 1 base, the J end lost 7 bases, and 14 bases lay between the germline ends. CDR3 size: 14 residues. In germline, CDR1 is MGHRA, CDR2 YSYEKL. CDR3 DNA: TGCGCCAGCAGCCAAGTTCTGGGCGGCATAGAGCAGTACTCC. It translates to CASSQVLGGIEQYS.

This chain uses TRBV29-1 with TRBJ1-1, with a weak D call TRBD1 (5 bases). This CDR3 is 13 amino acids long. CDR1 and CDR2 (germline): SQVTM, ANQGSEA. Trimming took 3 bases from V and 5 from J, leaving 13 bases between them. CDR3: CSVEVGPGTEAFF. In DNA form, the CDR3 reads TGCAGCGTTGAGGTGGGGCCGGGAACTGAAGCTTTCTTT.

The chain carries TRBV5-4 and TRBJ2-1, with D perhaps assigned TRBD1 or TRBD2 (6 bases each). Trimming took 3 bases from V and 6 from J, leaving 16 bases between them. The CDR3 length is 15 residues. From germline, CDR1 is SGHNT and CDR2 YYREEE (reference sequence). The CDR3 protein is CASSSTGGPTNEQFF. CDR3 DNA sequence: TGTGCCAGCAGCTCCACCGGGGGCCCAACCAATGAGCAGTTCTTC.

CDR3 amino acids: CATSRPSNRLRGETQYF. The CDR3 DNA reads as TGTGCCACCAGCAGACCAAGCAACAGGTTAAGAGGAGAGACCCAGTACTTC. V is TRBV15 and J is TRBJ2-5, with D possibly matching TRBD1 (5 bases). V was cut by 2 bases and J by 4 bases, with 20 bases left in between. The germline V gene encodes CDR1 LNHNV and CDR2 YYDKDF (reference sequence). The CDR3 totals 17 residues.

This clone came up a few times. CDR3 loop: CASSPRRGLAKNIQYF. In nucleotides, the CDR3 is TGTGCCAGCAGTCCCCGGAGGGGACTAGCCAAAAACATTCAGTACTTC. The V and J genes are TRBV6-6 and TRBJ2-4; tentatively, D is TRBD2 (6 bases). V lost 5 bases and J 0 bases, leaving 14 bases between the germline ends. The CDR3 loop spans 16 amino acids. Germline V gene data show CDR1 as MNHNY and CDR2 as SVGAGI (reference sequence).

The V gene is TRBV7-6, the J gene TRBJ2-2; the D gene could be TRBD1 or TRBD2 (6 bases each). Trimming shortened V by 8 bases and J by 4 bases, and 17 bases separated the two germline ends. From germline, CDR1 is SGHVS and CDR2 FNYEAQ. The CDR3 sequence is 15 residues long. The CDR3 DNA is TGTGCCAGCGGGAGCACGGGGGCCGGCACCGGGGAGCTGTTTTTT. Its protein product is CASGSTGAGTGELFF.

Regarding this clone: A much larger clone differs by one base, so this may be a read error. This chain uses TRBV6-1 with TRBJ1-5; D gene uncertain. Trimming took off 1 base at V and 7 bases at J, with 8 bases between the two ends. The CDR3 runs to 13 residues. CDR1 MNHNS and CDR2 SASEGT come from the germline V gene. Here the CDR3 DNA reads TGTGCCAGCAGTGAAGATGGGCGACAGCCCCAGCATTTT. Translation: CASSEDGRQPQHF.

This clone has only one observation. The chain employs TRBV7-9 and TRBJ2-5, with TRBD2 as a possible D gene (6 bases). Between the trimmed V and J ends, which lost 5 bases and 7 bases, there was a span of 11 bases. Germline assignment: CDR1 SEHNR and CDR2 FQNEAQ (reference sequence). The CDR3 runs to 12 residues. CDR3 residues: CASSILGRTQYF. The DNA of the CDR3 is TGTGCCAGCAGCATTCTCGGGAGGACCCAGTACTTC. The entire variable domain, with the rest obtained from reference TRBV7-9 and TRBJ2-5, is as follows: DTGVSQNPRHKITKRGQNVTFRCDPISEHNRLYWYRQTLGQGPEFLTYFQNEAQLEKSRLLSDRFSAERPKGSFSTLEIQRTEQGDSAMYLCASSILGRTQYFGPGTRLLVL.